The sequence of this T cell receptor beta chain was determined in a study of cytotoxic CD8 clonotypes in ibrutinib-treated CLL. Study-wide background: Partial response was seen in approximately 25 patients and complete response in 2; after median roughly six years, about 14 stayed remitted, some twelve progressed. On average, more than 90,000 productive rearrangements and about 280,000 productive templates per sample. Findings of the study overall: In comparison with age-matched healthy donors, baseline clonality was higher and tracked circulating CD8+ T-cell counts. Clonality rose at ibrutinib response and fell back toward baseline at progression.

Only in-frame clones appear in the TCRdb table, and some are missing; sequencing was by immunoSEQ multiplex PCR. The data show roughly 250,000 clones, roughly 70% seen once. Notes on this clone: What it binds is not known.

V dropped 5 bases and J dropped 3; count of bases not matched to a gene: 2. The CDR3 sequence is 14 residues long. Germline V gene data show CDR1 as MDHEN and CDR2 as SYDVKM. This chain uses TRBV28 with TRBJ2-1, with 9 nucleotides matching TRBD1. This sample comprised PBMCs, obtained after 24 months of ibrutinib treatment. The clonotype originates from a human donor with chronic lymphocytic leukemia. The CDR3 here is CASSTGQGYNEQFF. The CDR3 nucleotides read TGTGCCAGCAGTACGGGACAGGGCTACAATGAGCAGTTCTTC.